These T cell receptor beta chains were read from a single sample in a study of blood T cell repertoires in COVID-19. TCRdb's copy holds only in-frame clones and misses some; the assay was immunoSEQ multiplex PCR. The sample holds tens of thousands of clones, more than 65% seen once. The specimen sequenced was peripheral blood. The receptors stem from an older woman with acute or convalescent COVID-19. Each CDR3 is given with its conserved first and last residue. D genes are given only for firm matches. The size of a clone is reported for some rows only, either as once, few or many, or as a class for expanded clones.

j_gene,d_gene,abundance,v_gene,CDR3nt,CDR3aa
TRBJ1-1,-,once,TRBV7-9,TGTGCCAGCAGCTTAGGGGCAGCTGCTGAAGCTTTCTTT,CASSLGAAAEAFF
TRBJ1-2,-,-,TRBV12-5,TGTGCTAGTGATATAACAGGACGATATGGCTACACCTTC,CASDITGRYGYTF
TRBJ2-3,TRBD2,few,TRBV2,TGTGCCAGCAGTGGTGAGGCTAGCGGGGGGTTTGATACGCAGTATTTT,CASSGEASGGFDTQYF
TRBJ2-1,TRBD2,-,TRBV7-3,TGTGCCAGCAGCTTACCGACTAGCGGGGGGGCAAATGAGCAGTTCTTC,CASSLPTSGGANEQFF
TRBJ1-1,-,once,TRBV7-9,TGTGCCAGCAGTTCTTGGGGCGCGAACACTGAAGCTTTCTTT,CASSSWGANTEAFF
TRBJ1-3,-,-,TRBV9,TGTGCCAGCAGCGTCGTTCCAGGGGTTACTGGAAACACCATATATTTT,CASSVVPGVTGNTIYF
TRBJ2-5,TRBD2,-,TRBV11-2,TGTGCCAGCAGTTGGGGGGGGGAGACCCAGTACTTC,CASSWGGETQYF
TRBJ2-1,-,-,TRBV29-1,TGCAGCGTTGAGCGGGGAGACTACAATGAGCAGTTCTTC,CSVERGDYNEQFF
TRBJ2-1,TRBD2,-,TRBV27,TGTGCCAGCAGTTTATCGGGCGGGGGGAACTACAATGAGCAGTTCTTC,CASSLSGGGNYNEQFF
TRBJ2-2,-,-,TRBV3-1/TRBV3-2,TGTGCCAGCAGCCAAGAATCTGAGACCGGGGAGCTGTTTTTT,CASSQESETGELFF
TRBJ1-1,-,-,TRBV29-1,TGCAGCGCCAGGAACACTGAAGCTTTCTTT,CSARNTEAFF
TRBJ2-3,TRBD2,-,TRBV6-1,TGTGCCAGCAGTGAGGCCCTGCCCCCCGGGGGGGCAGATACGCAGTATTTT,CASSEALPPGGADTQYF
TRBJ1-6,-,-,TRBV4-1,TGCGCCAGCAGCCAGACTGACAGCTCCTATAATTCACCCCTCCACTTT,CASSQTDSSYNSPLHF
TRBJ2-7,-,-,TRBV5-1,TGCGCCAGCAGCTTGTCAGGTAGCTCCTACGAGCAGTACTTC,CASSLSGSSYEQYF
TRBJ1-1,TRBD1,-,TRBV5-1,TGCGCCAGCAGTCCAAAACAGGGGACTGAAGCTTTCTTT,CASSPKQGTEAFF
TRBJ2-7,TRBD1,-,TRBV15,TGTGCCACCAGCAGAGAGGGGACAGGGGAAAACGAGCAGTACTTC,CATSREGTGENEQYF
TRBJ1-5,TRBD1,once,TRBV3-1/TRBV3-2,TGTGCCAGCAGCCAAGGATTCCCAGGGGGCATCGGCAATCAGCCCCAGCATTTT,CASSQGFPGGIGNQPQHF
TRBJ1-2,-,-,TRBV29-1,TGCAGCGTTGATTTACAGGGAGGGAGGGGCTACACCTTC,CSVDLQGGRGYTF
TRBJ2-1,-,-,TRBV11-3,TGTGCCAGCAGCACCCCAGGGGCTACGGATGAGCAGTTCTTC,CASSTPGATDEQFF
TRBJ2-3,TRBD1,-,TRBV5-1,TGCGCCAGCAGCTCGCGGACAGGGGGGAGAGATACGCAGTATTTT,CASSSRTGGRDTQYF
TRBJ1-3,-,-,TRBV18,TGTGCCAGCTCAACTAGCCCAGGCTCTGGAAACACCATATATTTT,CASSTSPGSGNTIYF
TRBJ2-1,TRBD2,-,TRBV7-2,TGTGCCAGCAGCCTAGGACTAGCGGGGAGCAATGAGCAGTTCTTC,CASSLGLAGSNEQFF
TRBJ1-2,TRBD1,-,TRBV6-6,TGTGCCAGCAGTTGGGACAGGGAGACCTATGGCTACACCTTC,CASSWDRETYGYTF
TRBJ1-6,-,-,TRBV27,TGTGCCAGCACTTTGGGGCAGAGCTCCTATAATTCACCCCTCCACTTT,CASTLGQSSYNSPLHF
TRBJ1-1,-,-,TRBV29-1,TGCAGCGTTATTCGCCGGGGCACTGAAGCTTTCTTT,CSVIRRGTEAFF
TRBJ2-3,TRBD2,-,TRBV13,TGTGCCAGCAGCTTACTTGGCGGGGGGAGTAAAGATACGCAGTATTTT,CASSLLGGGSKDTQYF
TRBJ1-3,TRBD1,-,TRBV12-5,TGTGCTAGTGGTCCCTCAGGGGGATCTGGAAACACCATATATTTT,CASGPSGGSGNTIYF
TRBJ1-2,TRBD1,few,TRBV29-1,TGCAGCGTTGACTCCACTTCTGAGATAGGGGGCAGGGCACGTCCAAGCTATGGCTACACCTTC,CSVDSTSEIGGRARPSYGYTF
TRBJ2-1,TRBD2,-,TRBV10-2,TGCGCCAGCAGTAGTTCGGGACTAGCGGATTACAATGAGCAGTTCTTC,CASSSSGLADYNEQFF
TRBJ1-2,-,-,TRBV30,TGTGCCTGGAGTGTAAAGGGGGGGTTCTATGGCTACACCTTC,CAWSVKGGFYGYTF
TRBJ1-5,-,many,TRBV7-9,TGTGCCAGCAGCCTCCGACCGCAGGCGTTTGATCAGCCCCAGCATTTT,CASSLRPQAFDQPQHF
TRBJ1-4,-,-,TRBV15,TGTGCCACCAGCAGTGATGTCAGGGGCCGCATGAATGAAAAACTGTTTTTT,CATSSDVRGRMNEKLFF
TRBJ2-4,TRBD2,-,TRBV6-5,TGTGCCAGCAGTTACAGGCGTTTCGGGGGGGCCGATATTCAGTACTTC,CASSYRRFGGADIQYF
TRBJ1-5,-,-,TRBV6-5,TGTACCATTCAGGGCAATCAGCCCCAGCATTTT,CTIQGNQPQHF
TRBJ2-3,TRBD2,-,TRBV7-9,TGTGCCAGCAGCTTAGCAGCGGGGCCCACAGATACGCAGTATTTT,CASSLAAGPTDTQYF
TRBJ2-5,-,-,TRBV29-1,TGCAGCGTTGAAGGGACACCCTACGACCGGGCGGAGACCCAGTACTTC,CSVEGTPYDRAETQYF
TRBJ1-5,-,many,TRBV15,TGTGCCACCAGCAGAGTCAGGGGCCGCCAGCCCCAGCATTTT,CATSRVRGRQPQHF
TRBJ1-5,-,few,TRBV21-1,TGTGCCAGCAGCAAAACAGTCAGATTTTATAGCAATCAGCCCCAGCATTTT,CASSKTVRFYSNQPQHF
TRBJ1-2,TRBD1,-,TRBV7-2,TGTGCCAGCAGCCCGGGACAGGGAGGGCTCTATGGCTACACCTTC,CASSPGQGGLYGYTF
TRBJ2-2,-,-,TRBV6-5,TGTGCCAGCAGAAGTATAAGCCCGAACACCGGGGAGCTGTTTTTT,CASRSISPNTGELFF
TRBJ2-2,TRBD1,-,TRBV19,TGTGCCAGTCGATTTACAACAGGGGCCACCGGGGAGCTGTTTTTT,CASRFTTGATGELFF
TRBJ2-5,TRBD1,-,TRBV5-1,TGCGCCAGCAGCTTACAGGGGGGAGAGACCCAGTACTTC,CASSLQGGETQYF